The present TCR beta chain was sequenced within a study of T cells after yellow fever vaccination (dated by TCRdb to about 2019). With respect to the entire study: Libraries from fractions with low cell numbers were prepared with the SMART-Seq v4 Ultra Low Input RNA kit. Blood was collected at multiple timepoints before and after primary and secondary immunization, and bulk PBMC replicates and cell subsets were isolated. Two healthy male donors, one aged 18 to 29 and one aged 30 to 40 years, made up the cohort. To follow T-cell clones before and after both primary and booster YFV17D yellow fever vaccination, bulk TCR alpha and beta repertoires underwent longitudinal sequencing. Broader findings and caveats from the paper: After the booster, most clones that had expanded after primary vaccination were detected again (nearly 98% of CD4 and more than 80% of CD8), suggesting broad maintenance of memory. Only a couple of donors were included in the study, so the extent to which the findings can be generalized is limited. A small share of clonotypes occurred in both CD4 and CD8 compartments, likely arising from convergent recombination. The secondary T-cell response was found to be weaker but faster than the primary response, with a peak reached on day 5 rather than on day 15. FACS-sorted repertoires could contain abundant contaminating clonotypes from the bulk population, so computational filtering was required.

The treatment or condition label, as the study defines it: live attenuated yellow fever vaccine strain. A standard Ficoll-Paque protocol was used to isolate PBMCs from peripheral blood. CD4 and CD8 T-cell fractions were isolated with Dynabeads CD4 and CD8 positive selection kits. RNA was extracted with TriZol from bulk PBMCs, CD4 and CD8 fractions, and dextramer-positive and dextramer-negative fractions. Measured from the cysteine to the phenylalanine, the CDR3 is 17 residues long. Of the read, only the CDR3 DNA is kept; its 51 bases are in frame from base 1. Germline trimming: 5 bases from V, 2 bases from J; junction bases outside gene matches: 11. CDR1 and CDR2 are drawn from the germline V gene (reference sequence): MNHNY, SVGAGI. The sequencing machine was an Illumina NovaSeq 6000. TCR cDNA was synthesized by 5'RACE template switching, through which a universal primer site and unique molecular identifiers were introduced. Priming for cDNA synthesis came from both the TCR alpha and TCR beta constant segments. Library amplification used two PCR steps, and the second PCR step added sample barcodes and sequencing adapters. Sequencing of libraries was done on Illumina HiSeq 2500 (2x100 bp) or NovaSeq (2x150 bp). As for how the authors treated the data: MIGEC handled demultiplexing of reads and collapsing into UMI consensus sequences, while MiXCR performed V(D)J alignment. Using edgeR on replicate PBMC samples, clonotypes were called vaccine-responding if FDR was below 0.01 and the log2 fold change was above 5 up to day 15. Bulk clonotypes were assigned CD4 or CD8 identity according to which sequenced CD4 or CD8 repertoire held them at higher abundance. The public reads were reanalyzed by TCRdb: fastp trimming at Q25, MiXCR alignment, in-frame beta chains only. Rows with one shared CDR3 protein collapse into an entry with the most common genes and DNA. For this entry, the V and J calls and clone size follow TCRdb and not the study's own pipeline. The sample table shows 120,000 or so distinct CDR3 sequences, and around 15% are seen once. The leading ten clones occupy roughly two fifths of the sample.

With respect to this clonotype: The specificity of this receptor is unknown. No much larger clonotype is one base removed from it; base qualities were not supplied.

In this chain, TRBV6-6 is recombined with TRBJ2-5, and 10 bases in between align with TRBD2. The sequence was obtained from a man between 18 and 29 years old who received the YFV17D yellow fever vaccine. The source was CD8+ T cells sorted from PBMCs, collected 5 days after the yellow fever booster vaccination. CDR3 region: CASSGASGGEPQETQYF. The sequence in DNA is TGTGCCAGCAGTGGGGCTAGCGGGGGAGAACCTCAAGAGACCCAGTACTTC.